This T cell receptor (beta chain) was recovered during a study of human T cells and chemical hapten exposure. Time point here: pre-sensitization, week 0. Treatment given: therapeutic diphenylcyclopropenone sensitization with weekly scalp DPC. MiXCR, applied by TCRdb to the RACE reads, yields one record per CDR3 protein. In the table there are over 300,000 distinct CDR3 sequences, approximately 5.1% of which are singletons. The germline gives CDR1 DFQATT, CDR2 SNEGSKA (reference sequence). The CDR3 runs to 15 residues. The V segment lost 5 bases and the J segment 6 bases; nucleotides outside the gene matches: 10.

This clonotype was obtained from a woman in her 50s with alopecia areata. Some clones in this sample may be carry-over from other donors' samples. The source was whole blood, collected in connection with sensitization to the hapten diphenylcyclopropenone (DPC). The chain is built from TRBV20-1 and TRBJ2-4, with 10 bases aligning to TRBD1. CDR3 DNA sequence: TGCAGTGCTTATGGACAGGGGGATCGTCGAAACATTCAGTACTTC. Encoded protein: CSAYGQGDRRNIQYF.